Listed here are 4 T cell receptor beta chains from one sample, sequenced in a study of blood T cell repertoires in COVID-19. Produced via immunoSEQ multiplex PCR; TCRdb's table is partial and in-frame only. The table lists some 200,000 clones, roughly 82% of them singletons, with 12% in the top ten. The sequencing sample was made of PBMCs or T cells enriched from blood (not recorded which). These TCRs come from a man aged 40-55 years who had recovered from COVID-19.

The chain recombines TRBV7-3 with TRBJ2-1, with 13 bases aligning to TRBD2. This CDR3 comprises 19 residues. The trim removed 5 bases at V and 5 bases at J, leaving 15 bases unmatched. The germline V gene has CDR1 SGHTA and CDR2 FQGTGA. The CDR3 nucleotides read TGTGCCAGCAGCCCCCGATATGGGACTAGCGGGATAGTCGACAATGAGCAGTTCTTC. It translates to CASSPRYGTSGIVDNEQFF.

The rearrangement uses TRBV19 and TRBJ2-7; 7 bases are shared with TRBD2. After removal of 1 base from V and 0 bases from J, the junction contained 0 bases not matched to a gene. Germline CDR1 is LNHDA and CDR2 is SQIVND (reference sequence). This CDR3 spans 14 amino acids. CDR3 region: CASSIAGGSYEQYV. CDR3 in DNA: TGTGCCAGTAGTATAGCGGGAGGCTCCTACGAGCAGTACGTC.

This clone was counted a few times. V gene TRBV30 combines with J gene TRBJ1-6; D is unclear. V lost 0 bases and J 7 bases, leaving 10 bases between the germline ends. Germline assignment: CDR1 GTSNPN and CDR2 SVGIG (reference sequence). This CDR3 has 14 residues. Written as DNA, the CDR3 is TGTGCCTGGAGTGTATTGGGCCTCAATTCACCCCTCCACTTT. Protein sequence: CAWSVLGLNSPLHF.

This clone was seen more than once but under ten times. This chain connects TRBV7-2 to TRBJ1-2; no clear D. Trimming pared 1 base from V and 7 bases from J, leaving 16 bases between. The V gene's germline CDR1 is SGHTA and CDR2 FQGNSA. The CDR3 has 15 amino acids. In nucleotides, the CDR3 is TGTGCCAGCAGCTTAGTCCCTCGGGAAGAGAGTGGCTACACCTTC. Translation gives CASSLVPREESGYTF.